The next 31 T cell receptor beta chains were all read from a single sample in a study of response to subunit inactivated influenza vaccine. TCRdb re-derived calls from the RT-PCR reads in MiXCR, one entry per CDR3 protein. The sample carries 750,000 to 850,000 distinct CDR3 sequences, around 18% recorded once. The material was PBMCs from blood, obtained roughly 5 days after vaccination. These receptors all stem from a man aged 45 to 65 who received an inactivated influenza vaccine.

This clonotype was detected only a few times. The chain couples TRBV6-1 to TRBJ2-1, with D unclear. The V gene's germline CDR1 is MNHNS and CDR2 SASEGT. The CDR3 contains 15 residues. Between the trimmed V and J ends, which lost 6 bases and 0 bases, there was a span of 12 bases. In DNA, the CDR3 is TGTGCCAGCAGCCAAGTCGGCAGCTCCTACAATGAGCAGTTCTTC. Translation: CASSQVGSSYNEQFF.

V gene TRBV10-3 combines with J gene TRBJ1-2, with D tentatively TRBD1 (6 bases). The germline CDR1 and CDR2 sequences are ENHRY and SYGVKD. The V and J ends lost 6 bases and 8 bases respectively, with 22 bases between them. This CDR3 is built from 15 residues. For the CDR3, the DNA is TGTGCCATCAGGTCCGGACAGAGGCTCTGGGGAGGCTACACCTTC. It translates to CAIRSGQRLWGGYTF.

The J gene is TRBJ2-1, the V gene TRBV29-1; D perhaps matches TRBD1 (9 bases). Trimming shortened V by 5 bases and J by 8 bases, and 25 bases separated the two germline ends. The CDR3 covers 16 residues. Germline V CDR1 and CDR2: SQVTM, ANQGSEA. CDR3 amino acids: CSVSLSGTGLGYEQFF. In DNA, the CDR3 is TGCAGCGTTTCCCTTAGCGGGACAGGGTTGGGTTATGAGCAGTTCTTC.

The rearrangement uses TRBV7-2 and TRBJ2-7, with 8 bases that match TRBD2. Germline CDR1 and CDR2: SGHTA and FQGNSA. The CDR3 loop spans 17 amino acids. V lost 5 bases, J lost 3 bases, and 15 bases stayed unmatched. The CDR3: CASSPWSGSVAFYEQYF. CDR3 coding DNA: TGTGCCAGCAGCCCCTGGAGCGGGAGTGTCGCGTTCTACGAGCAGTACTTC.

In this sample, this clonotype turned up many times. The DNA of the CDR3 is TGTGCCACCAGCAGAGGAGACCCCTACGAGCAGTACTTC. It yields the protein CATSRGDPYEQYF. The V and J genes are TRBV15 and TRBJ2-7; D gene ambiguous. The CDR3 runs 13 residues. Trimming cost V 1 base and J 2 bases, with 6 bases left between them. The germline gives CDR1 LNHNV, CDR2 YYDKDF (reference sequence).

On this clonotype: The junction and the germline gene differ at one end; a read error may be behind it. The chain uses TRBV28 and TRBJ1-2; maybe TRBD1 (5 bases). CDR3 length: 11 residues. The germline V gene has CDR1 MDHEN and CDR2 SYDVKM. The CDR3 region has the DNA TGTGCCAGCTGTTTGGGGGATGGCTACACCTTC. Translated, it gives CASCLGDGYTF.

This sequence joins TRBV6-1 and TRBJ2-7; 10 nucleotides align to TRBD2. Germline CDR1 is MNHNS and CDR2 is SASEGT. J gave up 5 bases and V 7 bases, and 8 bases lay outside the gene matches. The CDR3 totals 14 residues. CDR3 region: CASKREGLSHEQYF. CDR3 DNA: TGTGCCAGCAAGCGGGAGGGTCTCTCTCACGAGCAGTACTTC.

This clonotype was seen a few times. The gene calls are TRBV18 and TRBJ1-3; 10 bases line up with TRBD1. The germline gives CDR1 KGHSH, CDR2 LQKENI. V lost 3 bases to trimming and J lost 8 bases; unmatched junction nucleotides: 7. The CDR3 length is 15 residues. The CDR3 nucleotides read TGTGCCAGCTCACCTGCAACGGGACAGGGGTACACCATATATTTT. This gives the protein CASSPATGQGYTIYF.

This chain joins TRBV3-1 and TRBJ2-1; D unresolved. The CDR3 extends over 14 amino acids. CDR1 and CDR2 (germline): LGHDT, YNNKEL (reference sequence). V lost 2 bases to trimming and J lost 3 bases, with 8 bases between them. The CDR3, as DNA: TGTGCCAGCAGCCAAACAATGTACTACAATGAGCAGTTCTTC. Translated: CASSQTMYYNEQFF.

This chain connects TRBV18 to TRBJ2-5; D is unresolved. Germline V lookup: CDR1 KGHSH, CDR2 LQKENI. The V and J ends lost 0 bases and 2 bases respectively, with 4 bases between them. This CDR3 has 13 residues. This chain's CDR3 is CASSPPQQETQYF. For the CDR3, the DNA is TGTGCCAGCTCACCACCTCAGCAAGAGACCCAGTACTTC.

The V call is TRBV27, the J call TRBJ2-7, with 9 bases identical to TRBD2. The germline gives CDR1 MNHEY, CDR2 SMNVEV (reference sequence). The CDR3 is made up of 14 amino acids. V lost 0 bases and J lost 7; bases outside the gene matches: 4. The DNA for the CDR3 is TGTGCCAGCAGTTTATCTAGCGGGGGTGGGGAGCAGTACTTC. It is translated as CASSLSSGGGEQYF.

This clonotype was counted between two and nine times. This chain uses TRBV12-3 or TRBV12-4 with TRBJ2-1, with D perhaps matching TRBD2 (7 bases). The CDR3 covers 16 residues. CDR3 coding DNA: TGTGCTATTAGAAACCCGACTTTGCGGGGGCGGAATGAGCAGTTCTTC. Translation: CAIRNPTLRGRNEQFF.

This rearrangement joins TRBV7-9 to TRBJ1-6, with D maybe TRBD1 (5 bases). CDR3 length: 14 amino acids. The germline V gene encodes CDR1 SEHNR and CDR2 FQNEAQ (reference sequence). Trimming cost V 0 bases and J 8 bases, with 8 bases left between them. For the CDR3, the DNA is TGTGCCAGCAGCTTAGCGGCGGGGGATTCACCCCTCCACTTT. Translating gives CASSLAAGDSPLHF.

This clonotype was seen a few times. This rearrangement joins TRBV7-8 to TRBJ2-1, with 9 bases that match TRBD1. The CDR3 totals 16 residues. The V segment lost 5 bases and the J segment 2 bases; nucleotides outside the gene matches: 7. Per germline, CDR1 SGHVS and CDR2 FQNEAQ. The CDR3 here is CASSPSGTGTYNEQFF. The CDR3 region has the DNA TGTGCCAGCAGCCCGTCCGGGACAGGGACCTACAATGAGCAGTTCTTC. Full variable domain (outside the CDR3, taken from reference TRBV7-8 and TRBJ2-1): GAGVSQSPRYKVAKRGQDVALRCDPISGHVSLFWYQQALGQGPEFLTYFQNEAQLDKSGLPSDRFFAERPEGSVSTLKIQRTQQEDSAVYLCASSPSGTGTYNEQFFGPGTRLTVL.

The chain recombines TRBV7-6 with TRBJ1-1; unclear D gene. V lost 4 bases, J lost 11 bases, and 17 bases lay in between. Germline loops: CDR1 SGHVS, CDR2 FNYEAQ. The CDR3 has 13 amino acids. The CDR3 protein is CASSSNSGFQAFF. CDR3 DNA sequence: TGTGCCAGCAGCTCAAACTCCGGGTTTCAGGCTTTCTTT.

This chain links TRBV7-2 with TRBJ2-2, with a tentative D call TRBD2 (5 bases). Per germline, CDR1 SGHTA and CDR2 FQGNSA. The CDR3 extends over 15 amino acids. V was cut by 5 bases and J by 6 bases, with 16 bases left in between. The CDR3 is CASSVGLSLSGELFF. The CDR3, as DNA: TGTGCCAGCAGCGTCGGACTTAGTCTGTCCGGGGAGCTGTTTTTT.

This clonotype was recorded at least ten times. The gene calls are TRBV12-3 or TRBV12-4 and TRBJ2-1, with unresolved D. Trimming left V 8 bases short and J 2 bases short, with 4 bases between. The length of the CDR3 is 11 residues. CDR3 region: CASRPYNEQFF. The DNA for the CDR3 is TGTGCCAGCCGCCCCTACAATGAGCAGTTCTTC.

The J gene is TRBJ2-7, the V gene TRBV20-1, with 10 bases lining up with TRBD2. The germline CDR1 and CDR2 sequences are DFQATT and SNEGSKA (reference sequence). V shed 3 bases and J 0 bases; nucleotides not matched to a gene: 14. CDR3 size: 18 residues. CDR3 coding DNA: TGCAGTGCTAGTACCCAACTGCCGTCTAGCGGGAGCTCCTACGAGCAGTACTTC. This encodes CSASTQLPSSGSSYEQYF.

This clonotype was recorded a few times. V usage is TRBV7-6 and J usage is TRBJ1-3, with no clear D. Germline CDR1 SGHVS, CDR2 FNYEAQ. V lost 8 bases to trimming and J lost 5 bases, with 22 bases between them. The CDR3 is 16 amino acids. The CDR3 spells CASFHPWGNERNTIYF. In DNA, the CDR3 is TGTGCCAGCTTTCACCCGTGGGGAAACGAAAGAAACACCATATATTTT.

This clonotype was detected ten times or more. The chain has TRBV7-9 and TRBJ1-1; D is unresolved. Trimming removed 4 bases at V and 7 bases at J, with 10 bases between. This CDR3 contains 12 residues. CDR1 is SEHNR and CDR2 is FQNEAQ in the germline V gene (reference sequence). The CDR3 protein is CASSWALGEAFF. CDR3 in DNA: TGTGCCAGCAGCTGGGCTTTAGGTGAAGCTTTCTTT.

This clonotype was recorded a few times. The chain carries TRBV10-2 and TRBJ2-1; 10 nucleotides agree with TRBD2. The CDR3 is made up of 16 amino acids. CDR1 WSHSY and CDR2 SAAADI come from the germline V gene. V lost 3 bases to trimming and J lost 9 bases; unmatched junction nucleotides: 11. CDR3 nucleotides: TGCGCCAGCAGTGAAAGCGGGAGGGCCATTGGGAGTGAGCAGTTCTTC. Amino acids: CASSESGRAIGSEQFF.

This rearrangement joins TRBV28 to TRBJ1-5; D gene uncertain. Germline-derived CDR1 and CDR2 are MDHEN and SYDVKM. Trimming took 6 bases from V and 3 from J, leaving 6 bases between them. CDR3 length: 12 residues. The CDR3 reads CASRQSNQPQHF. DNA of the CDR3: TGTGCCAGCAGACAGTCCAATCAGCCCCAGCATTTT.

The rearrangement links TRBV12-3 or TRBV12-4 to TRBJ1-1; TRBD1 aligns across 7 bases. Losses at the gene ends were 4 bases for V and 3 bases for J; bases not matched to a gene: 14. The CDR3 spans 17 residues. CDR3 loop: CASSSPDREMSDTEAFF. CDR3 in DNA: TGTGCCAGCAGTTCGCCAGACAGGGAGATGTCGGACACTGAAGCTTTCTTT.

The chain employs TRBV7-3 and TRBJ2-1; 8 bases match TRBD1. CDR3 length equals 14 residues. Germline V CDR1 and CDR2: SGHTA, FQGTGA. With 0 bases clipped from V and 12 bases from J, the junction kept 7 bases outside the gene matches. CDR3: CASSLTGGQGRQFF. DNA for the CDR3: TGTGCCAGCAGCTTAACGGGCGGACAGGGACGGCAGTTCTTC.

The chain joins TRBV18 to TRBJ2-7, with TRBD1 matching over 11 bases. The germline V gene encodes CDR1 KGHSH and CDR2 LQKENI. The trim removed 5 bases at V and 11 bases at J, leaving 5 bases unmatched. This CDR3 contains 12 residues. The CDR3 DNA is TGTGCCAGCTCAGCGGACAGGGGGCTGGAGTACTTC. Translated, it gives CASSADRGLEYF. Looking up the rest from reference TRBV18 and TRBJ2-7 gives the full variable domain: NAGVMQNPRHLVRRRGQEARLRCSPMKGHSHVYWYRQLPEEGLKFMVYLQKENIIDESGMPKERFSAEFPKEGPSILRIQQVVRGDSAAYFCASSADRGLEYFGPGTRLTVT.

The chain combines TRBV28 with TRBJ2-1; 7 nucleotides match TRBD2. Germline values: CDR1 MDHEN, CDR2 SYDVKM. This CDR3 spans 17 amino acids. V lost 3 bases and J lost 0; bases outside the gene matches: 8. CDR3 sequence: CASSLGGRLSSYNEQFF. CDR3 bases: TGTGCCAGCAGTTTGGGAGGGAGGCTGAGCTCCTACAATGAGCAGTTCTTC.

The rearrangement links TRBV12-3 or TRBV12-4 to TRBJ2-7; 7 bases are shared with TRBD1. This CDR3 has 17 residues. V shed 5 bases and J 0 bases; nucleotides not matched to a gene: 13. CDR3 sequence (DNA): TGTGCCAGCAGTCATGGCCGGTGGGACAGCCTCTCCTACGAGCAGTACTTC. Amino acid sequence: CASSHGRWDSLSYEQYF.

This rearrangement joins TRBV7-9 to TRBJ1-6, with D unclear. This CDR3 comprises 17 residues. Germline CDR1 and CDR2: SEHNR and FQNEAQ (reference sequence). Trimming removed 1 base at V and 4 bases at J, with 14 bases between. CDR3 sequence reads: CASSLGAWADYNSPLHF. The CDR3 nucleotides are TGTGCCAGCAGCTTAGGGGCCTGGGCCGATTATAATTCACCCCTCCACTTT.

The V call is TRBV12-3 or TRBV12-4, the J call TRBJ1-2; D unresolved. The CDR3 extends over 14 amino acids. V was pared by 5 bases and J by 7 bases, with 17 bases between. CDR3 residues: CASSPRRGQGGYTF. CDR3 bases: TGTGCCAGCAGTCCTCGGAGAGGGCAAGGTGGCTACACCTTC.

This clonotype has a handful of counts. This sequence joins TRBV20-1 and TRBJ2-5, with 8 bases that match TRBD1. This CDR3 is 13 amino acids long. CDR1 DFQATT and CDR2 SNEGSKA come from the germline V gene (reference sequence). Losses at the gene ends were 8 bases for V and 5 bases for J; bases not matched to a gene: 10. CDR3 bases: TGCAGTAGGGCCCGGACAGGGAAGGAGACCCAGTACTTC. Encoded protein: CSRARTGKETQYF.

The rearrangement uses TRBV12-3 or TRBV12-4 and TRBJ2-7; no reliable D call. V was cut by 5 bases and J by 1 base, with 12 bases left in between. This CDR3 is 14 amino acids long. As DNA, the CDR3 is TGTGCCAGCAGTACAACAACGGGTTCCTACGAGCAGTACTTC. Translation: CASSTTTGSYEQYF.